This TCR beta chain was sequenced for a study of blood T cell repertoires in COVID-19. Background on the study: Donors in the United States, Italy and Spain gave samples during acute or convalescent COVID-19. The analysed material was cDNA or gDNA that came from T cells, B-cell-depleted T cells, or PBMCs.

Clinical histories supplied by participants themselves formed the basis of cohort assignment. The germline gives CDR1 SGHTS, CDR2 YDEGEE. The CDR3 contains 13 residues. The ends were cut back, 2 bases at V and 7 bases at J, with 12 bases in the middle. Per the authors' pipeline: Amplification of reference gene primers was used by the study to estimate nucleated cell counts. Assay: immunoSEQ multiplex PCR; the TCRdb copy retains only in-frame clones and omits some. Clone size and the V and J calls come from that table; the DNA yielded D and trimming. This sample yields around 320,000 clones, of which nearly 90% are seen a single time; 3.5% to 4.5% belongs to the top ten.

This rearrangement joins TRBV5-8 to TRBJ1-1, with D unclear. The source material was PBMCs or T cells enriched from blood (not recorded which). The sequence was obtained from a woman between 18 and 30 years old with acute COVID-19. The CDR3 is CASSFRYRHEAFF. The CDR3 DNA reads TGTGCCAGCAGCTTCAGATATCGTCATGAAGCTTTCTTT.